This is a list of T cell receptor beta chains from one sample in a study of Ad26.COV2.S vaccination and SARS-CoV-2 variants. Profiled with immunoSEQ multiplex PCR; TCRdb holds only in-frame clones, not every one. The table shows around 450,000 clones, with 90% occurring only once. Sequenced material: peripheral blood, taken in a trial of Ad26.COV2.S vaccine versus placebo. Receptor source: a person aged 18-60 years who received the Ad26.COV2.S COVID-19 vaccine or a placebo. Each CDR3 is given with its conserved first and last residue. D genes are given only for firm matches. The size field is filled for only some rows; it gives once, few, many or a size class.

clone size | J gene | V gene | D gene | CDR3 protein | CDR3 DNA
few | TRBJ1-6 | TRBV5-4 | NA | CASRMDSNSPLHF | TGTGCCAGCAGGATGGACAGTAATTCACCCCTCCACTTT
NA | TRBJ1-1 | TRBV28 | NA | CASSLRGATEAFF | TGTGCCAGCAGCCTTCGGGGGGCGACTGAAGCTTTCTTT
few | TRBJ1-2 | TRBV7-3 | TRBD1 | CASSSLPGQGYGYTF | TGTGCCAGCAGCTCGCTCCCGGGACAGGGTTATGGCTACACCTTC
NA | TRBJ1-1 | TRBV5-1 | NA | CASSGIFGGAGEAFF | TGCGCCAGCAGCGGAATATTCGGTGGGGCCGGTGAAGCTTTCTTT
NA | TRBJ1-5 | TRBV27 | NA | CASSVTGPNQPQHF | TGTGCCAGCAGTGTAACAGGGCCTAATCAGCCCCAGCATTTT
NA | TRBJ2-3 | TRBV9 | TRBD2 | CASSVSSGSGADTQYF | TGTGCCAGCAGCGTGAGTAGCGGGAGTGGCGCAGATACGCAGTATTTT
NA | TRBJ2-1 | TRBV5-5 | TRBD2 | CASNLRLASLAGVYNEQFF | TGTGCCAGCAACCTCCGCCTAGCCTCTTTAGCGGGGGTCTACAATGAGCAGTTCTTC
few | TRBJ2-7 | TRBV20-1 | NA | CSARDYNEQYF | TGCAGTGCTAGAGATTATAACGAGCAGTACTTC
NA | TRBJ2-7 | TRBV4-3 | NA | CASSQDLGVATYEQYF | TGCGCCAGCAGCCAAGATCTAGGGGTCGCCACCTACGAGCAGTACTTC
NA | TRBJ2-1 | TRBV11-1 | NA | CASSLEGREQFF | TGTGCCAGCAGCTTGGAGGGCCGTGAGCAGTTCTTC
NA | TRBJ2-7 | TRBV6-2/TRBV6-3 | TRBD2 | CASSYSTAGEFYEQYF | TGTGCCAGCAGTTACTCTACAGCGGGAGAGTTCTACGAGCAGTACTTC
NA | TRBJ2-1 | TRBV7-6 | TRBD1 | CASSLTGTGLPEQFF | TGTGCCAGCAGCTTAACCGGGACAGGGTTACCTGAGCAGTTCTTC
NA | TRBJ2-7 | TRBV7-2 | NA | CASSDPGLGRAYEQYF | TGTGCCAGCAGCGACCCAGGACTGGGGCGGGCCTACGAGCAGTACTTC
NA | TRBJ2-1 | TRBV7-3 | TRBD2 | CASSPRTSVKVNEQFF | TGTGCCAGCAGCCCCAGGACTAGCGTGAAGGTAAATGAGCAGTTCTTC
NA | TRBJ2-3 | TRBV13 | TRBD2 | CASSLALASYKTDTQYF | TGTGCCAGCAGCTTAGCACTAGCGTCCTATAAAACAGATACGCAGTATTTT
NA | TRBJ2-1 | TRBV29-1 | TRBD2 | CSVDPGGLYNEQFF | TGCAGCGTTGATCCGGGAGGCCTCTACAATGAGCAGTTCTTC
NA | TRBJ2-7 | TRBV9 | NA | CASSVGAHYEQYF | TGTGCCAGCAGCGTTGGAGCACATTACGAGCAGTACTTC
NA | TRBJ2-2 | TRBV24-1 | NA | CATSRGWELFF | TGTGCCACCAGTCGAGGCTGGGAGCTGTTTTTT
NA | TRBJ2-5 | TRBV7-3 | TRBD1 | CASSLFGQGQETQYF | TGTGCCAGCAGCTTATTTGGACAGGGCCAAGAGACCCAGTACTTC
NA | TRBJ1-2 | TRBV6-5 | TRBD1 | CASSRTGGVYHGYTF | TGTGCCAGCAGTCGGACAGGGGGCGTGTATCATGGCTACACCTTC
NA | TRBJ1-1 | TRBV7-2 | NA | CASSSLPDTEAFF | TGTGCCAGCAGTTCCCTTCCGGACACTGAAGCTTTCTTT
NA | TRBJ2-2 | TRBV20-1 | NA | CSASWPENTGELFF | TGCAGTGCTAGTTGGCCGGAGAACACCGGGGAGCTGTTTTTT
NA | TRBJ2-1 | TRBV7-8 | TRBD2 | CASSHGTSGRSEQFF | TGTGCCAGCAGCCACGGGACTAGCGGGAGGAGTGAGCAGTTCTTC
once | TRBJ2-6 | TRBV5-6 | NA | CASRHRASGANVLTF | TGTGCCAGCAGACACAGGGCCTCTGGGGCCAACGTCCTGACTTTC
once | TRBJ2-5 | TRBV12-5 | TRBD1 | CASGLAPDRGGTQYF | TGTGCTAGTGGTTTGGCCCCTGACAGGGGGGGGACCCAGTACTTC
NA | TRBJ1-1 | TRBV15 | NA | CATSRDQLDTEAFF | TGTGCCACCAGCAGAGACCAGCTCGACACTGAAGCTTTCTTT
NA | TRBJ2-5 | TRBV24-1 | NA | CATSDLRTGETQYF | TGTGCCACCAGTGATTTGAGAACAGGAGAGACCCAGTACTTC
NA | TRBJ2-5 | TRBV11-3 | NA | CASSAGVGGREETQYF | TGTGCCAGCAGCGCAGGCGTGGGGGGAAGGGAGGAGACCCAGTACTTC
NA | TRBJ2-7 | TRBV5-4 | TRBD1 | CASSLEGAPYEQYF | TGTGCCAGCAGCTTGGAGGGGGCACCCTACGAGCAGTACTTC
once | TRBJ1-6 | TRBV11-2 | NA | CASSRWQGGNSPLHF | TGTGCCAGCAGCCGTTGGCAGGGCGGTAATTCACCCCTCCACTTT
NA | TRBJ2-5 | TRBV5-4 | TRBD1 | CASSLRGSEETQYF | TGTGCCAGCAGTCTCAGGGGGTCAGAAGAGACCCAGTACTTC
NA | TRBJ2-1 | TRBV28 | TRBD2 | CASTSTSGRSPLGNEQFF | TGTGCCAGCACTTCGACTAGCGGGAGGAGCCCTTTGGGTAATGAGCAGTTCTTC
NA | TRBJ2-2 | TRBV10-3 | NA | CAIGDTLTGELFF | TGTGCCATTGGGGACACCCTCACCGGGGAGCTGTTTTTT
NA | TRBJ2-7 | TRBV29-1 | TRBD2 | CSVVTPWREPPFYEQYF | TGCAGCGTTGTTACGCCTTGGCGGGAGCCTCCATTCTACGAGCAGTACTTC
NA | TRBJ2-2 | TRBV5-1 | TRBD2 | CASSRRGTSGRDGELFF | TGCGCCAGCAGCCGGCGGGGGACTAGCGGGAGGGACGGGGAGCTGTTTTTT
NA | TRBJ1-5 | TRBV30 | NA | CAWSVRGSNQPQHF | TGTGCCTGGAGTGTCAGGGGAAGCAATCAGCCCCAGCATTTT
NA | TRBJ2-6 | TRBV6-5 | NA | CASSYMVRAGANVLTF | TGTGCCAGCAGTTATATGGTCAGGGCTGGGGCCAACGTCCTGACTTTC
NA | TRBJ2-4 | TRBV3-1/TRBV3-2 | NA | CASGQLNIQYF | TGTGCCAGCGGACAGTTAAACATTCAGTACTTC
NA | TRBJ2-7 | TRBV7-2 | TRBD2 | CASSSAGLLYEQYF | TGTGCCAGCAGCTCGGCGGGACTACTCTACGAGCAGTACTTC
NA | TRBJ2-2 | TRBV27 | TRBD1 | CASSSLDRASTGELFF | TGTGCCAGCAGTTCCCTAGACAGGGCGAGCACCGGGGAGCTGTTTTTT
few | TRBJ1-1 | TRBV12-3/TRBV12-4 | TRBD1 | CASSFGTAAEAFF | TGTGCCAGCAGTTTCGGGACAGCCGCCGAAGCTTTCTTT
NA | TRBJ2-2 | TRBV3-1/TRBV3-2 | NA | CASRGHTGELFF | TGTGCCAGCAGGGGGCACACCGGGGAGCTGTTTTTT
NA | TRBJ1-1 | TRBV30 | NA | CAWSVFGRVWDTEAFF | TGTGCCTGGAGTGTTTTTGGGAGGGTTTGGGACACTGAAGCTTTCTTT
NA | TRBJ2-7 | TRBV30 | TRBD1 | CAWSAGTGDEQYF | TGTGCCTGGAGTGCCGGGACAGGGGACGAGCAGTACTTC
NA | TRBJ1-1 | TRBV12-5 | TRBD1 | CASGRGGHEAFF | TGTGCTAGTGGTAGAGGGGGCCATGAAGCTTTCTTT
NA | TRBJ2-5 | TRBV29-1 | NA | CSVDFSIGTQYF | TGCAGCGTTGATTTTAGTATCGGGACCCAGTACTTC
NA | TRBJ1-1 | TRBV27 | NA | CASSPGYRWMNTEAFF | TGTGCCAGCAGTCCGGGGTATAGGTGGATGAACACTGAAGCTTTCTTT
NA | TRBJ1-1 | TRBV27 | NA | CASRRTGTTEAFF | TGTGCCAGCAGACGAACAGGGACCACTGAAGCTTTCTTT
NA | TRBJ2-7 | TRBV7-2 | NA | CASSLTVGPLEQYF | TGTGCCAGCAGCTTAACAGTTGGGCCGCTCGAGCAGTACTTC
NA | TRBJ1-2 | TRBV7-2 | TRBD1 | CASSFQSGGSVYGYTF | TGTGCCAGCAGCTTTCAATCAGGGGGTTCTGTCTATGGCTACACCTTC
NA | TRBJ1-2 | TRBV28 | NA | CASSLVGGDYGYTF | TGTGCCAGCAGTTTAGTGGGGGGGGACTATGGCTACACCTTC
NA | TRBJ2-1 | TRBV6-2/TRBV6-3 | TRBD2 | CASSRSLAGGYSYNEQFF | TGTGCCAGCAGTCGCTCCCTAGCGGGAGGCTACTCCTACAATGAGCAGTTCTTC